This T cell receptor (beta chain) was profiled in a study of OX40 agonist ivuxolimab in advanced cancers. In the study overall: The study gave patients intravenous ivuxolimab at 0.01 to 10 mg/kg every 2 weeks. Patients with hepatocellular carcinoma, melanoma, renal cell or head and neck cancer made up the dose-escalation patients. The eligibility criteria allowed prior anti-PD-1, anti-PD-L1 or anti-CTLA-4 therapy, and 40% had some. Study-level points and caveats: At 0.1 to 3.0 mg/kg and by week 6, clonal expansion occurred in CD4+ and CD8+ blood T cells.

Using immunoSEQ multiplex PCR, the repertoire was profiled, and TCRdb retains in-frame clones only, with some absent. The sample holds over 50,000 clones, around 88% seen once. Concerning this clone itself: Its antigen is unidentified.

Sequenced material: CD4+ or CD8+ T cells sorted from blood, taken in a trial of the OX40 agonist ivuxolimab. The receptor was isolated from an adult with an advanced solid tumor such as melanoma, head and neck, liver or kidney cancer.

CDR3 nucleotide sequence: TGCGCCAGCAGCTTGGAGGGGGTCAGGGGCGGCTATGGCTACACCTTC. Its translation is CASSLEGVRGGYGYTF. The gene calls are TRBV5-1 and TRBJ1-2; D is perhaps TRBD1 (6 bases). V lost 0 bases, J lost 4 bases, and 16 bases lay in between. Germline V gives CDR1 SGHRS, CDR2 YFSETQ. CDR3 length equals 16 residues. Combining the CDR3 with reference TRBV5-1 and TRBJ1-2 gives the whole variable domain KAGVTQTPRYLIKTRGQQVTLSCSPISGHRSVSWYQQTPGQGLQFLFEYFSETQRNKGNFPGRFSGRQFSNSRSEMNVSTLELGDSALYLCASSLEGVRGGYGYTFGSGTRLTVV.